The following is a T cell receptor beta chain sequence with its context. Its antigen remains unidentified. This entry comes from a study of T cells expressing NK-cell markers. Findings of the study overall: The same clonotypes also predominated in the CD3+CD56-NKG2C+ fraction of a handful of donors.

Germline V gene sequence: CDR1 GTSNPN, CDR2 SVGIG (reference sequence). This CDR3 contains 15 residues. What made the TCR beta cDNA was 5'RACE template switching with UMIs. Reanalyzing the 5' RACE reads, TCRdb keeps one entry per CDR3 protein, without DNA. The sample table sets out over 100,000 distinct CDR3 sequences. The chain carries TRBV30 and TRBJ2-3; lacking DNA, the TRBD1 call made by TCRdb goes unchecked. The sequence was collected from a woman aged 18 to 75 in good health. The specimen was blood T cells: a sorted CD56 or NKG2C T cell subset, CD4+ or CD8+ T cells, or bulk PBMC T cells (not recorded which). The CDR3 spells CAWAPTSDGPDTQYF.